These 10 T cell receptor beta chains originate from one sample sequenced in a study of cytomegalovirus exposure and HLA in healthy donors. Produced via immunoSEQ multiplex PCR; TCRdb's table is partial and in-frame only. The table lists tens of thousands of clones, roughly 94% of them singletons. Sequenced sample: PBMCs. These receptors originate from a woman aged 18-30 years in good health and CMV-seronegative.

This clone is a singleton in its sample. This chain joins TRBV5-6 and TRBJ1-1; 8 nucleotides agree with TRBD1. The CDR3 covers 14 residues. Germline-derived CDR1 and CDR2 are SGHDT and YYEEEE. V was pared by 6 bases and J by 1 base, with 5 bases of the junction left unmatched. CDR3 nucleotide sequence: TGTGCCAGCATCCTACAGGGGGGGAACACTGAAGCTTTCTTT. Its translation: CASILQGGNTEAFF.

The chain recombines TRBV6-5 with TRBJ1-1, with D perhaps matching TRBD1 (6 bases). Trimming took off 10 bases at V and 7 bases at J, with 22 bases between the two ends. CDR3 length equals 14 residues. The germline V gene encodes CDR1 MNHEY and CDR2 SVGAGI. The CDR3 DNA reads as TGTGCCACCACAGGTCCAGGGGCCCCTTTTGAAGCTTTCTTT. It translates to CATTGPGAPFEAFF.

For the CDR3, the DNA is TGTGCCAGCAGTCCGGGACTAGCGGGTTATACCGGGGAGCTGTTTTTT. It yields the protein CASSPGLAGYTGELFF. This sequence joins TRBV28 and TRBJ2-2, with 12 bases fitting TRBD2. Trimming removed 5 bases from V and 5 bases from J; junction bases left unmatched: 6. Germline-derived CDR1 and CDR2 are MDHEN and SYDVKM. There are 16 residues in the CDR3.

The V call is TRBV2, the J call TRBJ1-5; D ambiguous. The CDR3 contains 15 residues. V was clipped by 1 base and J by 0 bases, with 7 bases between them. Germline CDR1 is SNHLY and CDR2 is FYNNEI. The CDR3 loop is CASSEGTYSNQPQHF. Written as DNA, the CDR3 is TGTGCCAGCAGTGAAGGTACCTATAGCAATCAGCCCCAGCATTTT.

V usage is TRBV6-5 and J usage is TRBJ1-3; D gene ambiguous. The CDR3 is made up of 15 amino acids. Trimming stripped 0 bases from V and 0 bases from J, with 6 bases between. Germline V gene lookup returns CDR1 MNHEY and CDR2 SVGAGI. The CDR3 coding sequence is TGTGCCAGCAGTTACTCCGGGGACTCTGGAAACACCATATATTTT. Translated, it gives CASSYSGDSGNTIYF.

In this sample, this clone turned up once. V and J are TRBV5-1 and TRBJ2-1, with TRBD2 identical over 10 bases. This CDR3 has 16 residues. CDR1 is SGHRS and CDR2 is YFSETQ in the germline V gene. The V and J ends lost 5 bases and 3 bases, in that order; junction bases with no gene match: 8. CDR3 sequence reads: CASSRGTSDVYNEQFF. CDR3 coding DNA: TGCGCCAGCAGTAGGGGGACTAGCGATGTCTACAATGAGCAGTTCTTC.

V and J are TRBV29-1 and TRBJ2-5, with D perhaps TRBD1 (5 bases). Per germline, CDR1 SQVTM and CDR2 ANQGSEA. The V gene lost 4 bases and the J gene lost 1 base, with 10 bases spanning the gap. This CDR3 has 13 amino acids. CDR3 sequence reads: CSVVKGAQETQYF. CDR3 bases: TGCAGCGTTGTCAAAGGGGCCCAAGAGACCCAGTACTTC.

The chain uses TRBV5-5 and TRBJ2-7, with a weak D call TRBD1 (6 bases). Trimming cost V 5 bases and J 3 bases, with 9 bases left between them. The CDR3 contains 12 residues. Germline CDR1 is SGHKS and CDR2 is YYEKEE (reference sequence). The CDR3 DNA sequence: TGTGCCAGCAGTCGGGACATCTACGAGCAGTACTTC. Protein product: CASSRDIYEQYF.

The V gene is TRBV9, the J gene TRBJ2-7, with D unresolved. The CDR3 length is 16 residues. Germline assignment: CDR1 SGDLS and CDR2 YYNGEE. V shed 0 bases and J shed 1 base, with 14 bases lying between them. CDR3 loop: CASSVGGDPSSYEQYF. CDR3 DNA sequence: TGTGCCAGCAGCGTAGGTGGAGACCCCTCTTCCTACGAGCAGTACTTC.

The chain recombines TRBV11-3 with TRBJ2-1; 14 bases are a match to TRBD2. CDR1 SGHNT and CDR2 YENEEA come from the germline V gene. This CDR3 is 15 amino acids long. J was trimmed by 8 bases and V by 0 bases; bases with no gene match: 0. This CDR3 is CASSLEGLAGDEQFF. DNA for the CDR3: TGTGCCAGCAGCTTAGAGGGACTAGCGGGAGATGAGCAGTTCTTC. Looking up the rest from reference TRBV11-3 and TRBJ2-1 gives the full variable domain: EAGVVQSPRYKIIEKKQPVAFWCNPISGHNTLYWYLQNLGQGPELLIRYENEEAVDDSQLPKDRFSAERLKGVDSTLKIQPAELGDSAVYLCASSLEGLAGDEQFFGPGTRLTVL.